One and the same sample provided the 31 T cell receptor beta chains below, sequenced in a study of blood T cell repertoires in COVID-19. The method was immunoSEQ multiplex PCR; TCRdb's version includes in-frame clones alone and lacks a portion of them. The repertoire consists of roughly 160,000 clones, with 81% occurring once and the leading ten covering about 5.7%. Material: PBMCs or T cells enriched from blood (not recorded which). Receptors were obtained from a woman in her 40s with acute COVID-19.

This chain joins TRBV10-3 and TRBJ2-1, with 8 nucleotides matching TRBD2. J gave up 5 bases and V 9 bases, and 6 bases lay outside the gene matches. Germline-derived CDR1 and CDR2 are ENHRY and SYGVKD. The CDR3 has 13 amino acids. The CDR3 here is CAITSGVNNEQFF. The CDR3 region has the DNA TGTGCCATTACTAGCGGAGTGAACAATGAGCAGTTCTTC.

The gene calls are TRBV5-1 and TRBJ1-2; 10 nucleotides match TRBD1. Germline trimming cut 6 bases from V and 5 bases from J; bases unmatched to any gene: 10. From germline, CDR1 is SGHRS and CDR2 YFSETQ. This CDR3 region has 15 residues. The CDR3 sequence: CASKLSGTGVYGYTF. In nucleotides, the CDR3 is TGCGCCAGCAAGTTATCCGGGACAGGGGTATATGGCTACACCTTC.

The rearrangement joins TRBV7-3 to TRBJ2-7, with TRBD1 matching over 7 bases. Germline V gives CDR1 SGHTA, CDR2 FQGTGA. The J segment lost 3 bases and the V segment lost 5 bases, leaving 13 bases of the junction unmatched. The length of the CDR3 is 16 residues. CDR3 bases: TGTGCCAGCAGCCCATTCACAGGGGCGCCAGTCTACGAGCAGTACTTC. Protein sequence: CASSPFTGAPVYEQYF.

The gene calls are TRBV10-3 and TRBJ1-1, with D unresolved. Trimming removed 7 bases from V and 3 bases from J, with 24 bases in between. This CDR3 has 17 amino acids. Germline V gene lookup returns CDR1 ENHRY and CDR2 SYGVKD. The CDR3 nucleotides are TGTGCCATCACCCGACTCTGGGCTTTGGCGGAGGACACTGAAGCTTTCTTT. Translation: CAITRLWALAEDTEAFF.

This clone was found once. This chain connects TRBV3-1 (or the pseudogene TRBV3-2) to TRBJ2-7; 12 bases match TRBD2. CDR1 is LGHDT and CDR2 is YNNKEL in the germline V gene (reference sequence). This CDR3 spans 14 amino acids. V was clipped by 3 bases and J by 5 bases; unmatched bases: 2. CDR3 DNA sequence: TGTGCCAGCAGCCAGCTAGCGGGAGGGCACGAGCAGTACTTC. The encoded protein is CASSQLAGGHEQYF.

CDR3 amino acids: CASRGPPEREWGEQYF. The CDR3 region has the DNA TGTGCCAGCAGAGGCCCTCCGGAGCGGGAGTGGGGAGAGCAGTACTTC. This chain links TRBV7-2 with TRBJ2-7, with TRBD2 matching 8 bases. Germline assignment: CDR1 SGHTA and CDR2 FQGNSA. The CDR3 length is 16 residues. V trimming: 6 bases; J trimming: 7 bases; junction bases outside the gene matches: 17.

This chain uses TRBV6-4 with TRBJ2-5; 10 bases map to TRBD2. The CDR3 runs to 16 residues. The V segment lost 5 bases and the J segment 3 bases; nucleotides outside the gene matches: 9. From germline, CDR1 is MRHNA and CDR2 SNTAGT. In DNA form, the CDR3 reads TGTGCCAGCAGTTCTCTAGCGGGAGCCCCAGAAGAGACCCAGTACTTC. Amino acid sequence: CASSSLAGAPEETQYF.

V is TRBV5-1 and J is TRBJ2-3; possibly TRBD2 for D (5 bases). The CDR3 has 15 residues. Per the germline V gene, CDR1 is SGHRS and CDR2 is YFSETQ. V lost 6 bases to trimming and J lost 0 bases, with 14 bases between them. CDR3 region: CASTPRRLSTDTQYF. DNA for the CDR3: TGCGCCAGCACCCCCAGGAGGCTTAGCACAGATACGCAGTATTTT.

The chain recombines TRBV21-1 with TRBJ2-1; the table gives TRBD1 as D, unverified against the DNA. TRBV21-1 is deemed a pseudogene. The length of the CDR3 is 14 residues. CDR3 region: CASTNRGRDNEQFF. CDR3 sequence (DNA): TGTGCCAGCACCAACAGGGGGCGGGATAATGAGCAGTTCTTC.

The CDR3 protein is CASSRENRGQLSYEQYF. The DNA of the CDR3 is TGTGCCAGCAGCCGCGAGAATCGAGGACAACTATCCTACGAGCAGTACTTC. The rearrangement joins TRBV3-1 (or the pseudogene TRBV3-2) to TRBJ2-7; D is perhaps TRBD1 (5 bases). Germline V lookup: CDR1 LGHDT, CDR2 YNNKEL (reference sequence). V was shortened by 4 bases and J by 1 base, with 20 bases between the two germline ends. The CDR3 extends over 17 amino acids.

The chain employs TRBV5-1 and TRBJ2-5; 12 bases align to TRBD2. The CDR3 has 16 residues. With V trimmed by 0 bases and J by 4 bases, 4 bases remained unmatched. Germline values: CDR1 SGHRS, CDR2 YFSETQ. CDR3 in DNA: TGCGCCAGCAGCTTGGGACTAGCGGGAGTGGGAGAGACCCAGTACTTC. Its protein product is CASSLGLAGVGETQYF.

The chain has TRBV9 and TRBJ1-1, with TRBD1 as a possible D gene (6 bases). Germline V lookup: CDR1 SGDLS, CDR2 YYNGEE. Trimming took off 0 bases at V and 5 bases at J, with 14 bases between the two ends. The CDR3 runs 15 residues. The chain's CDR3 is CASSVGGGPVTEAFF. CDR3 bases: TGTGCCAGCAGCGTAGGGGGGGGCCCCGTTACTGAAGCTTTCTTT. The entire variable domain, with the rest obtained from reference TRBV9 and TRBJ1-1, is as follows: DSGVTQTPKHLITATGQRVTLRCSPRSGDLSVYWYQQSLDQGLQFLIQYYNGEERAKGNILERFSAQQFPDLHSELNLSSLELGDSALYFCASSVGGGPVTEAFFGQGTRLTVV.

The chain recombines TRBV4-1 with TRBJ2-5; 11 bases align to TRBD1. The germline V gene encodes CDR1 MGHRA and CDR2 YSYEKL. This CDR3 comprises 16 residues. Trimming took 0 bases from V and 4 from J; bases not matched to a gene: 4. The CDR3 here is CASSQDSDRGRETQYF. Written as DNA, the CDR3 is TGCGCCAGCAGCCAAGATTCGGACAGGGGGCGAGAGACCCAGTACTTC.

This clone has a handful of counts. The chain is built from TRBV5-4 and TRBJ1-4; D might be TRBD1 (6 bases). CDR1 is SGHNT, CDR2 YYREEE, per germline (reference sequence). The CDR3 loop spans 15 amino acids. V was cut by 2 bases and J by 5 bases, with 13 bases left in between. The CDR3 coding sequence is TGTGCCAGCAGCTTAAGAACAGGGCAAAATGAAAAACTGTTTTTT. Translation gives CASSLRTGQNEKLFF.

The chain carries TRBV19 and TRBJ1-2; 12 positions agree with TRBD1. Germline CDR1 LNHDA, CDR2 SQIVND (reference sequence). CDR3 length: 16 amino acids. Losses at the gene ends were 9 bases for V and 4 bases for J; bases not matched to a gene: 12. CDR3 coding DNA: TGTGCCAGCCTAGAGGTGGGGACAGGGGGCTTCTATGGCTACACCTTC. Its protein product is CASLEVGTGGFYGYTF.

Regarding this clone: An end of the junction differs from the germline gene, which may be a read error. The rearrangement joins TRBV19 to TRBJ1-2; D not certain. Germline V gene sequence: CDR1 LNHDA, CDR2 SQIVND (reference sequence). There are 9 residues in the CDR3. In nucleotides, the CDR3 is TGTGCCAGTAGTATGGTCCGCGGCTTC. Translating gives CASSMVRGF.

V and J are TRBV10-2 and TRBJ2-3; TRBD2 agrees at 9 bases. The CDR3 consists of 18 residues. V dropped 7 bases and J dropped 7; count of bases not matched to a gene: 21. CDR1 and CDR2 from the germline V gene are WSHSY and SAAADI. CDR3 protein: CASTGGASGTIPGNTQYF. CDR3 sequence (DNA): TGCGCCAGCACGGGGGGCGCTAGCGGGACAATCCCCGGGAATACGCAGTATTTT.

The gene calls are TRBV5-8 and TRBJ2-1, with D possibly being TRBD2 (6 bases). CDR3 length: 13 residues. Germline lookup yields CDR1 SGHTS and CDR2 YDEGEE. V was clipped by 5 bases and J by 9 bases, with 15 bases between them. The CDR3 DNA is TGTGCCAGCAGAGGCCTAGCGTTGGGTGAGCAGTTCTTC. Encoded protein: CASRGLALGEQFF.

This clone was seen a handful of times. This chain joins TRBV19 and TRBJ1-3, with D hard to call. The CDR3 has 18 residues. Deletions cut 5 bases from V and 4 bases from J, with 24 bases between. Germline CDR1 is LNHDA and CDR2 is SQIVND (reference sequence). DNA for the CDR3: TGTGCCAGTAGTTCCACCGCGCGGATACCCGCTCTCGGAAACACCATATATTTT. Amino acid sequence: CASSSTARIPALGNTIYF.

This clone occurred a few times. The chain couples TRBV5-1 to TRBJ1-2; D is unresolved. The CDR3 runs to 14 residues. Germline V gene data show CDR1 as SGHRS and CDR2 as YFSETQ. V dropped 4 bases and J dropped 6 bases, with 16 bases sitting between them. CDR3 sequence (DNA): TGCGCCAGCAGCACCGGAGCCCGGGTCGATGGCTACACCTTC. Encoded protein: CASSTGARVDGYTF. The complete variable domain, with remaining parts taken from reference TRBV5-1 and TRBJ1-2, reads KAGVTQTPRYLIKTRGQQVTLSCSPISGHRSVSWYQQTPGQGLQFLFEYFSETQRNKGNFPGRFSGRQFSNSRSEMNVSTLELGDSALYLCASSTGARVDGYTFGSGTRLTVV.

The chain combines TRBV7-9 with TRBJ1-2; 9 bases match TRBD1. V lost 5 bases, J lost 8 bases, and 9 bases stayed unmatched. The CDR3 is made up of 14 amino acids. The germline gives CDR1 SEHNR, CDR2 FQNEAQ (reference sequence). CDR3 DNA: TGTGCCAGCAGCGCCCGACAGGGGGGAGGCGGCTACACCTTC. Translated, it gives CASSARQGGGGYTF.

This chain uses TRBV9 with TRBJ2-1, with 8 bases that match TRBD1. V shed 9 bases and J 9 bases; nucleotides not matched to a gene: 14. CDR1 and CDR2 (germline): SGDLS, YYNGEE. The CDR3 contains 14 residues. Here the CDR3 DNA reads TGTGCCACGGCGACAGGGGATGTTCGTGGTGAGCAGTTCTTC. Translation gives CATATGDVRGEQFF.

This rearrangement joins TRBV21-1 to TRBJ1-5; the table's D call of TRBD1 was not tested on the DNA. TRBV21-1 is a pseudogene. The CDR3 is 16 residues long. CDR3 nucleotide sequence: TGTGCCAGCAGCAAGCCGGGACACCCGAGCAATCAGCCCCAGCATTTT. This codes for CASSKPGHPSNQPQHF.

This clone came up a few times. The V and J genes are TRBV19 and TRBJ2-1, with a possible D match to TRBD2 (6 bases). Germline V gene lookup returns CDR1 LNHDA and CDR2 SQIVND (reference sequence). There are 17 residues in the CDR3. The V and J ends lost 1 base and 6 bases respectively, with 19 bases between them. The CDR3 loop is CASSIGPQTRFGNEQFF. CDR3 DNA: TGTGCCAGTAGTATAGGGCCCCAGACTAGGTTTGGCAATGAGCAGTTCTTC.

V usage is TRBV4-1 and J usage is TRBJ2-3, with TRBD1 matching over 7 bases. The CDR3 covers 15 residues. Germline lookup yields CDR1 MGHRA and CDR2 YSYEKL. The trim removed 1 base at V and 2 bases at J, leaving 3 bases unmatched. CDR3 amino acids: CASSQGQGATDTQYF. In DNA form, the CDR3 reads TGCGCCAGCAGCCAAGGACAGGGAGCCACAGATACGCAGTATTTT.

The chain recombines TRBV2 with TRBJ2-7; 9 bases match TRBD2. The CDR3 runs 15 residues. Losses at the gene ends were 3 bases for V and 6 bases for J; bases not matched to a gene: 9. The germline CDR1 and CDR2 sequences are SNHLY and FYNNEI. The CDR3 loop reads CASSEVAGAPGEQYV. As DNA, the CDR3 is TGTGCCAGCAGTGAGGTAGCGGGAGCCCCCGGCGAGCAGTACGTC.

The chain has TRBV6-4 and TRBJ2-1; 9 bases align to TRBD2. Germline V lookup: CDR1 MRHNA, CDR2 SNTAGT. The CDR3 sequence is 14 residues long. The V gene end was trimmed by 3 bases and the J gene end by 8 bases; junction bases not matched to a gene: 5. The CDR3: CASSETSGTHEQFF. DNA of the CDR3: TGTGCCAGCAGTGAGACTAGCGGTACCCATGAGCAGTTCTTC.

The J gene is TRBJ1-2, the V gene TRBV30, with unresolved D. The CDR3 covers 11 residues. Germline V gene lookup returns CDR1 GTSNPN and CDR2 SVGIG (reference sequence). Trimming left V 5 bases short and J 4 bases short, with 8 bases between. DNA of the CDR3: TGTGCCTGGGAGAAGTTCTATGGCTACACCTTC. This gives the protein CAWEKFYGYTF.

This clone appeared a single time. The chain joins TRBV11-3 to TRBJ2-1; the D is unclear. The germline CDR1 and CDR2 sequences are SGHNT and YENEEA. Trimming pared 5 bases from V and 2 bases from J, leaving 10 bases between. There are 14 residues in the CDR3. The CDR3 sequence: CASSRGKAYNEQFF. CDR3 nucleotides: TGTGCCAGCAGCCGAGGTAAGGCCTACAATGAGCAGTTCTTC.

The CDR3 DNA is TGTGCCAGCAGTCCGTGGACAGGGGGAAACTATGGCTACACCTTC. It codes for CASSPWTGGNYGYTF. This chain links TRBV6-2 or TRBV6-3 with TRBJ1-2, with 10 bases identical to TRBD1. The CDR3 has 15 amino acids. V lost 5 bases and J lost 2; bases outside the gene matches: 5. CDR1 MNHEY and CDR2 SVGEGT come from the germline V gene.

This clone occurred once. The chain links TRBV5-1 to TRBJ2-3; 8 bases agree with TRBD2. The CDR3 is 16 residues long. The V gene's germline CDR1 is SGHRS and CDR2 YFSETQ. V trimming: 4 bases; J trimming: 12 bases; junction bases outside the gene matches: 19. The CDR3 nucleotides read TGCGCCAGCAGCCCCGCGGGAACGGGAGGGCCGAACCCACAGTATTTT. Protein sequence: CASSPAGTGGPNPQYF.